A selection of T cell receptor beta chains follows, all from one sample in a study of PD-L1 blockade in urothelial cancer. Sequencing used immunoSEQ multiplex PCR; TCRdb keeps in-frame clones, though not all of them. This table has 60,000 or so clones, 81% appearing once. Sequencing was performed on PBMCs, taken around atezolizumab (anti-PD-L1) treatment. All receptors derive from a man between 65 and 85 years old with urothelial cancer. CDR3s include the opening cysteine and the closing phenylalanine or tryptophan. D genes are given only for firm matches. Where a row states a size, it is once, few, many or the class of an expanded clone; other rows omit it.

j_call | clone_size | v_call | d_call | cdr3_aa | cdr3_nt
TRBJ2-3 | few | TRBV5-1 | TRBD1 | CASSLGQSTDTQYF | TGCGCCAGCAGCCTGGGACAGAGCACAGATACGCAGTATTTT
TRBJ1-1 | . | TRBV5-8 | TRBD1 | CASSRDRGRAAFF | TGTGCCAGCAGCAGGGACAGGGGGAGGGCAGCTTTCTTT
TRBJ2-1 | . | TRBV9 | TRBD2 | CASSVLAGGYEQFF | TGTGCCAGCAGCGTACTAGCGGGAGGCTATGAGCAGTTCTTC
TRBJ1-2 | few | TRBV19 | . | CASTTGSYGYTF | TGTGCCAGTACCACAGGGAGCTATGGCTACACCTTC
TRBJ2-5 | . | TRBV2 | . | CASRTGSGGTETQYF | TGTGCCAGCAGGACTGGGTCAGGAGGGACAGAGACCCAGTACTTC
TRBJ1-1 | . | TRBV6-5 | . | CASSYSEGYTEAFF | TGTGCCAGCAGTTACTCGGAGGGGTACACTGAAGCTTTCTTT
TRBJ2-2 | . | TRBV9 | TRBD2 | CASSTGLAGAGTGELFF | TGTGCCAGCAGCACGGGACTAGCGGGAGCGGGTACCGGGGAGCTGTTTTTT
TRBJ1-5 | once | TRBV7-2 | . | CASSRSNSNQPQHF | TGTGCCAGCAGCCGGTCTAACAGCAATCAGCCCCAGCATTTT
TRBJ2-2 | . | TRBV11-2 | TRBD1 | CASRQGRGLTGELFF | TGTGCCAGCAGGCAAGGCAGGGGGCTCACCGGGGAGCTGTTTTTT
TRBJ2-7 | . | TRBV28 | . | CASSLYEEEQYF | TGTGCCAGCAGTTTATACGAGGAGGAGCAGTACTTC
TRBJ1-2 | . | TRBV7-2 | . | CASSLGEGVGYTF | TGTGCCAGCAGCTTAGGTGAAGGGGTCGGCTACACCTTC
TRBJ1-1 | . | TRBV5-4 | . | CASGTVGVGTEAFF | TGTGCCAGCGGCACAGTCGGGGTGGGCACTGAAGCTTTCTTT
TRBJ2-7 | . | TRBV28 | . | CASSNQYRIYEQYF | TGTGCCAGCAGTAATCAGTACAGGATCTACGAGCAGTACTTC
TRBJ2-5 | . | TRBV2 | . | CASRQRPTDQETQYF | TGTGCCAGCAGACAACGCCCGACAGACCAAGAGACCCAGTACTTC
TRBJ1-5 | . | TRBV2 | . | CASSGESNQPQHF | TGTGCCAGCAGTGGGGAGAGCAATCAGCCCCAGCATTTT
TRBJ2-1 | . | TRBV19 | TRBD1 | CASSSTGGSENEQFF | TGTGCCAGTAGTTCCACAGGGGGCTCAGAGAATGAGCAGTTCTTC
TRBJ1-2 | . | TRBV10-2 | . | CASSSRFNANYGYTF | TGCGCCAGCAGCTCTAGGTTCAACGCTAACTATGGCTACACCTTC